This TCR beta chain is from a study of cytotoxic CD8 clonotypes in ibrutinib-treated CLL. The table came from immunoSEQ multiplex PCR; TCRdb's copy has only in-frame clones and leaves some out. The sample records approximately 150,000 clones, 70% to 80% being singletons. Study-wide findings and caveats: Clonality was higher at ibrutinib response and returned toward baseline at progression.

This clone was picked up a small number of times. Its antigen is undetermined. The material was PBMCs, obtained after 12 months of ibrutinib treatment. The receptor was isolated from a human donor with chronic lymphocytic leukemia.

CDR3 nucleotide sequence: TGTGCCTGGAGTCCAGGGGGTAATCAGCCCCAGCATTTT. Its protein is CAWSPGGNQPQHF. The chain is built from TRBV30 and TRBJ1-5; 7 bases are shared with TRBD1. This CDR3 is 13 amino acids long. After removal of 2 bases from V and 4 bases from J, the junction contained 2 bases not matched to a gene. Germline CDR1 GTSNPN, CDR2 SVGIG (reference sequence).